What follows is one T cell receptor (beta chain) and its context. This record comes from a study of blood T cells in healthy people across ages. Losses at the gene ends were 6 bases for V and 9 bases for J; bases not matched to a gene: 8. This CDR3 spans 12 amino acids. From germline, CDR1 is DFQATT and CDR2 SNEGSKA (reference sequence). A second PCR, run for roughly 7 to 11 cycles, used a sample-barcoded 5' primer plus a J-beta primer mix. MiXCR, run by TCRdb on the 5' RACE reads, gives a single entry per CDR3 protein. This sample carries hundreds of thousands of distinct CDR3 sequences, about half of them seen once, and the ten largest clones take around 32%.

The sample consisted of blood. V and J are TRBV20-1 and TRBJ2-7, with TRBD2 matching 10 bases. This TCR was sampled from a woman in her sixties in good health. CDR3 residues: CSARPAGGGQYF. The CDR3 bases are TGCAGTGCCCGCCCAGCGGGAGGGGGGCAGTACTTC.